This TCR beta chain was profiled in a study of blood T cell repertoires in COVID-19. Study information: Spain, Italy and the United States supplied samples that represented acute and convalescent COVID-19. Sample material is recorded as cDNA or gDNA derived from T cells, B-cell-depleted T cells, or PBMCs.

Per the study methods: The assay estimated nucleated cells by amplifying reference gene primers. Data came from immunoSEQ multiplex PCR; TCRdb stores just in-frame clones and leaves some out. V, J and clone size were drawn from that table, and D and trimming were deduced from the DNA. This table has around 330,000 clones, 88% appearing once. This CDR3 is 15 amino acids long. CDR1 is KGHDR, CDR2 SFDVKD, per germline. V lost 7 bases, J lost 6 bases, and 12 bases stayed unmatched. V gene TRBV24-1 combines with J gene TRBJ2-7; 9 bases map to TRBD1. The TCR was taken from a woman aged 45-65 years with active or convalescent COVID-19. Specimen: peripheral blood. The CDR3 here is CATSPGQGRSGEQYF. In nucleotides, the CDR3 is TGTGCCACCAGCCCGGGACAGGGAAGATCTGGCGAGCAGTACTTC.